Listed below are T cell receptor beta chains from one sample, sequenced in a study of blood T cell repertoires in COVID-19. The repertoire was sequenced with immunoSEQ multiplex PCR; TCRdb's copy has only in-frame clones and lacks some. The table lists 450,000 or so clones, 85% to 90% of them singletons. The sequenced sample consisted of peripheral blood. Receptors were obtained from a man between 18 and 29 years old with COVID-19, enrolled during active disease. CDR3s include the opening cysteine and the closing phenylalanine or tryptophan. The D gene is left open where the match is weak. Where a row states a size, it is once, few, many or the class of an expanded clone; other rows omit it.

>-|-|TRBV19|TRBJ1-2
TGTGCCAGTAGTGCCCCGGACACTTCTAACTATGGCTACACCTTC
CASSAPDTSNYGYTF
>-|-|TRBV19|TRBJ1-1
TGTGCCAGTAGTGCAGGCCGGAACACTGAAGCTTTCTTT
CASSAGRNTEAFF
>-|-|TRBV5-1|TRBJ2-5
TGCGCCAGCAGCTTGCGGTTACTTGGCCAAGAGACCCAGTACTTC
CASSLRLLGQETQYF
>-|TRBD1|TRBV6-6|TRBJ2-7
TGTGCCAGCAGTTACAGAGACTGGACAGGGACCCACGAGCAGTACTTC
CASSYRDWTGTHEQYF
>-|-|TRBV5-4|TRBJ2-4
TGTGCCAGCAGCCCCGATGTGGGGAGTATTCAGTACTTC
CASSPDVGSIQYF
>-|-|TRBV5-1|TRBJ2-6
TGCGCCAGCAGTCAGGACACATCCCGTGCCGTCCTGACTTTC
CASSQDTSRAVLTF
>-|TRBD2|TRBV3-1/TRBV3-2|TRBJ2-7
TGTGCCAGTTCCCCTAGCGGGAGGCGCTTCGAGCAGTACTTC
CASSPSGRRFEQYF
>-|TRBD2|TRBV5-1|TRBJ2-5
TGCGCCAGCAGCTTGACTAGCGGGGGGGCCACCGGGGAGACCCAGTACTTC
CASSLTSGGATGETQYF
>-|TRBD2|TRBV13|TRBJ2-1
TGTGCCAGCAGCCCCCAGGGACTAGCTAACAATGAGCAGTTCTTC
CASSPQGLANNEQFF
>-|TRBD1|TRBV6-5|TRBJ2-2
TGTGCCAGCGGGAGAGGACAGGACACCGGGGAGCTGTTTTTT
CASGRGQDTGELFF
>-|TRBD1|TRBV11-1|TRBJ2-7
TGTGCCAGCAGCTTTTACCGGGACAGCCTCTACGAGCAGTACTTC
CASSFYRDSLYEQYF
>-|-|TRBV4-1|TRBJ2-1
TGCGCCAGCAGCTCATTTAGGGAGAGGGTGGGGGAGCAGTTCTTC
CASSSFRERVGEQFF
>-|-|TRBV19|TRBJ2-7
TGTGCCAGTAGCAAATTCCACACGCACGAGCAGTACTTC
CASSKFHTHEQYF
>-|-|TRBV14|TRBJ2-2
TGTGCCAGCAGCCAACAATTAGCGGCCGGGGAGCTGTTTTTT
CASSQQLAAGELFF
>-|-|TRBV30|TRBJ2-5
TGTGCCTGGAGTGACGGGGCGGGAAAAGAGACCCAGTACTTC
CAWSDGAGKETQYF
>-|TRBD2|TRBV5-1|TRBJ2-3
TGCGCCAGCAGAGCCGGGACTAGTGCAGATACGCAGTATTTT
CASRAGTSADTQYF
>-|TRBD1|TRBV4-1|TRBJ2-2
TGCGCCAGCAGCGGACGGACAGGGCGGCCCGGGGAGCTGTTTTTT
CASSGRTGRPGELFF
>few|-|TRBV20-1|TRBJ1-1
TGCAGTGCTAGACGACAGGTTGAAGCTTTCTTT
CSARRQVEAFF
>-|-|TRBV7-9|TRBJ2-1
TGTGCCAGCAGCTGGACAGCCGATGAGCAGTTCTTC
CASSWTADEQFF
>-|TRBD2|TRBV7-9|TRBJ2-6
TGTGCCAGCAGGAGGGGCATGGCTAGCGGGAATTTTAGGTCTGGGGCCAACGTCCTGACTTTC
CASRRGMASGNFRSGANVLTF
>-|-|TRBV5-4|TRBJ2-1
TGTGCCAGCAGTTCAGACTTCTATGAGCAGTTCTTC
CASSSDFYEQFF
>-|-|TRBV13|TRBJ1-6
TGTGCCAGCAGCTTAGGCTCCCAGGGAAATTCACCCCTCCACTTT
CASSLGSQGNSPLHF
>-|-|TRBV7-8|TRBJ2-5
TGTGCCAGCAGCATCAACAGGGGAGGAGAGACCCAGTACTTC
CASSINRGGETQYF
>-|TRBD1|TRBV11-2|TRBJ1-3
TGTGCCAGCAGCCCCGGGACAGGGAGAAACACCATATATTTT
CASSPGTGRNTIYF